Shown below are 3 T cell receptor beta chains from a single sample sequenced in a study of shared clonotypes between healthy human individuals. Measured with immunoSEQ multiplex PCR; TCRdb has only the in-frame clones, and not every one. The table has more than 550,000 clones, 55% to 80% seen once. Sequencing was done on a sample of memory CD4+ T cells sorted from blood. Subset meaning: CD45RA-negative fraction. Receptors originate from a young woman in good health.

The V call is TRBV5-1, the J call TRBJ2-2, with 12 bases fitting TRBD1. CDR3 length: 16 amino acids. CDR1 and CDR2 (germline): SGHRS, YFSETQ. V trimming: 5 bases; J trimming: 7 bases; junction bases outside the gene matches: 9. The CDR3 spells CASRYPGQGADGELFF. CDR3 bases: TGCGCCAGCAGGTACCCGGGACAGGGGGCCGACGGGGAGCTGTTTTTT.

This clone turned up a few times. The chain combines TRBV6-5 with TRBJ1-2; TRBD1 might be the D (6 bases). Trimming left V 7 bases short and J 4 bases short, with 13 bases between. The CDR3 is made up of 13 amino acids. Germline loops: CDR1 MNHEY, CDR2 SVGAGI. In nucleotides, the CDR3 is TGTGCCAGCAAAGCAAACAGGGCCTATGGCTACACCTTC. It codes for CASKANRAYGYTF.

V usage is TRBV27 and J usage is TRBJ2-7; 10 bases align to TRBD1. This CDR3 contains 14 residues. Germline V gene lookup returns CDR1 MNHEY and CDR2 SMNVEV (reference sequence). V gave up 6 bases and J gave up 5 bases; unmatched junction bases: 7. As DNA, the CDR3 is TGTGCCAGCAGGGGGACAGGGGTTGTAGACGAGCAGTACTTC. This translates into CASRGTGVVDEQYF.